Included here is one TCR beta chain sequence, with context. This clonotype was counted ten times or more. Its antigen is unknown. No much larger clonotype is one base removed from it; base qualities were not supplied. This record belongs to a study of regulatory T cells in long-lasting Graves disease (dated by TCRdb to the early 2020s). With respect to the entire study: In the newly diagnosed Graves' disease group, patients had been taking antithyroid drugs for less than 3 months. Persistent Graves' disease patients were compared with newly diagnosed Graves' disease patients by peripheral blood TCR sequencing and RNA sequencing. The study took place in China and was registered as a clinical trial. A total of some 33 samples were covered by TCR sequencing, comprising approximately 13 persistent and around 20 newly diagnosed Graves' disease patients. Broad study findings and their caveats: Peripheral blood alone was examined, since thyroid tissue, which constituted the primary lesion, could not be accessed. The small sample size was acknowledged by the authors as a limitation that may reduce accuracy. More public clonotypes were shared among persistent patients (about 2,800) than among newly diagnosed patients (966). Sequencing and analysis were limited to the TCR beta chain. Persistent Graves' disease patients showed lower TCR Shannon entropy and fewer highly expanded clones than newly diagnosed patients, suggesting clonal expansion.

The method was multiplex PCR. The instrument given in TCRdb is Illumina HiSeq 4000. iRepertoire HTBI primers and Arm-PCR amplification of CDR3 regions were used to construct TCR beta libraries. Before sequencing, the PCR products went through gel purification. As for the original processing: Gene usage analysis of CDR3 amino acid clonotypes relied on the roughly 60 TRBV and around 14 TRBJ segments identified across samples. Filtered high-quality paired reads were merged into contigs using COPE and FqMerger. BLAST was used to align contigs to IMGT TRBV, TRBD and TRBJ reference genes, with CDR3 defined following IMGT. Highly expanded clones were defined as clonotypes with a frequency above 0.1%. Shannon entropy served as the measure of repertoire diversity, while the Gini coefficient captured V-J evenness. A clonotype found in more than one individual was treated as public. In-frame beta chains were kept once TCRdb had trimmed the public reads at Q25 with fastp and called clones with MiXCR. Entries that share a CDR3 protein sequence are merged under the most common genes and DNA. The V and J calls and clone size are TCRdb's, not the authors'. This sample lists 350,000 to 450,000 distinct CDR3 sequences; roughly 15% were detected once. The biggest ten clones account for roughly 8% of the sample.

The sample's time point label, decoded: newly diagnosed GD, antithyroid drugs for less than 3 months. RNA was extracted from PBMCs in TRIzol for both TCR sequencing and RNA sequencing. The diagnosis of Graves' disease was made according to American Thyroid Association guidelines. Patients were recruited from an endocrinology department in Xi'an, China. Each patient gave roughly 8.4 milliliters of peripheral blood, collected in an EDTA anticoagulant tube. Ficoll Paque Plus density gradient separation was used to isolate PBMCs, and no additional T cell sorting was done. An Agilent 2100 Bioanalyzer and agarose gel were used to check RNA quality, while a NanoDrop 2000 measured RNA concentration. The same data also went into a second study, on T cells in Graves' hyperthyroidism and ophthalmopathy. The second study's paper adds: Graves' hyperthyroidism was defined as stable when no progression to ophthalmopathy occurred over 18 months of follow-up. Hyperthyroidism patients were newly diagnosed, had a disease duration of under 2 months, and were aged 18 to 65 years. The study excluded patients with uncontrolled infections, other autoimmune diseases, pregnancy or lactation. Clinical symptoms, serum thyroxine and TRAb, thyroid ultrasound, and orbital computed tomography formed the basis for the diagnoses. For the first round of RT-PCR on the TCR CDR3, the HTBI primer set was used together with the Qiagen OneStep RT-PCR kit. Most expanded thyroid clonotypes (frequency above 0.001) were also detected in blood, suggesting blood repertoires may reflect thyroid immune responses. In cross-validation, a model built on a 13 V-J signature told ophthalmopathy apart from stable hyperthyroidism with 87.88% sensitivity and 81% to 82% specificity, and in testing the same model reached 80%/75%. In validation, progression to ophthalmopathy was predicted by the model with 55% to 71% sensitivity and 72.22% specificity, a median of approximately 6.5 months before onset. A discovery cohort of roughly 100 patients, about 40 with Graves' ophthalmopathy and 55 to 65 with stable Graves' hyperthyroidism, was used to find distinguishing TCR V-J signatures. Prospective prediction of ophthalmopathy was tested in an independent validation cohort consisting of fewer than 20 hyperthyroidism patients and some 17 patients who later progressed to ophthalmopathy. The 95 to 100 discovery patients were randomly divided into training and test sets at a 7:3 ratio. In roughly six Graves' hyperthyroidism patients, the study also compared T-cell repertoires from thyroid tissue with T-cell repertoires from blood. After sampling, hyperthyroidism patients received methimazole starting at 30 mg daily, and ophthalmopathy patients received high-dose intravenous methylprednisolone. A second multiplex PCR round built the libraries, followed by size selection and purification. Libraries were sequenced paired-end with 100 bp reads on an Illumina HiSeq2000. SOAPnuke was used to process the raw data, with reads discarded if the reads contained adapters or uncalled bases, had a mean Phred below 15, or lacked an exact constant-primer or identifier match. High-quality paired reads were merged using COPE v1.2.5, and each unique nucleotide sequence was defined as a clonotype. Clonotypes were aligned to IMGT TRBV, TRBD and TRBJ reference segments using MiTCR v1.1. The analysis was restricted to V-J combinations with a frequency above 0.0001, which together covered 98% to 99.2% of the repertoires. A TCS score was defined as the ratio between F50 (clonal expansion) and ExV (chaos), using BLOSUM62-based TCRdist between CDR3 peptides within each V-J. Welch's t-statistics and random forest reduced roughly 530 V-J features to roughly 13, which were used in a naive Bayes classifier (R e1071). No statistical method was used to set the sample size in advance, and investigators knew the group allocation. The paper describes TCR Vbeta CDR3 sequencing of 135 peripheral blood samples, made up of 43 ophthalmopathy patients, roughly 75 hyperthyroidism patients and about 17 progressor patients.

This receptor was identified in a woman aged 40-49 years with Graves disease. Donor details come from another sample of the same person, matched by shared clones. Sequencing was performed on peripheral blood mononuclear cells (PBMCs), taken at new diagnosis, from a patient treated with antithyroid drugs.

The CDR3 in this case is CSAGLGHEQYF. The nucleotide sequence is TGCAGTGCCGGATTGGGCCACGAGCAGTACTTC. The sequence links TRBV20-1 to TRBJ2-7; the D segment cannot be called with confidence. Based on the germline V gene (reference sequence), the CDR1 and CDR2 sequences are DFQATT and SNEGSKA. Spanning cysteine to phenylalanine, the CDR3 consists of 11 amino acids. Only the CDR3 part of the read is kept: 33 bases, read in frame from the first base. The trim is 6 bases for V and 5 bases for J, with a gap of 11 bases between the germline ends.